The 16 T cell receptor beta chains below were found in one sample sequenced in a study of shared clonotypes between healthy human individuals. The repertoire was sequenced with immunoSEQ multiplex PCR; TCRdb's copy has only in-frame clones and lacks some. The sample has about 1 million clones; more than 65% are singletons. Sequencing was done on a sample of memory CD4+ T cells sorted from blood. Specified subset: CD45RA-negative fraction. The receptors were sampled from a man between 18 and 29 years old in good health.

With regard to this clone: The sample has other DNA sequences that encode this CDR3 too. This chain connects TRBV5-4 to TRBJ2-2; D unclear. The CDR3 runs 15 residues. Germline assignment: CDR1 SGHNT and CDR2 YYREEE (reference sequence). Trimming shortened V by 5 bases and J by 0 bases, and 11 bases separated the two germline ends. The DNA for the CDR3 is TGTGCCAGCAGTCTCGCCTCCGCGAACACCGGGGAGCTGTTTTTT. It yields the protein CASSLASANTGELFF.

V usage is TRBV6-6 and J usage is TRBJ1-1; D might be TRBD1 (5 bases). The CDR3 contains 15 residues. The V gene lost 5 bases and the J gene lost 0 bases, with 13 bases spanning the gap. Germline V lookup: CDR1 MNHNY, CDR2 SVGAGI (reference sequence). The CDR3: CASSETQGVNTEAFF. Written as DNA, the CDR3 is TGTGCCAGCAGTGAGACGCAGGGTGTGAACACTGAAGCTTTCTTT.

In DNA, the CDR3 is TGTGCCAGCAGCTTCCGCGGGGGGGCCGGCGGGGAGCTGTTTTTT. Amino acid sequence: CASSFRGGAGGELFF. The J gene is TRBJ2-2, the V gene TRBV7-8; 9 bases match TRBD2. V lost 3 bases, J lost 7 bases, and 6 bases stayed unmatched. Per germline, CDR1 SGHVS and CDR2 FQNEAQ. The CDR3 has 15 residues.

This clone was detected ten times or more. The chain recombines TRBV30 with TRBJ2-1; 9 bases match TRBD2. Trimming cost V 7 bases and J 6 bases; bases outside gene matches: 7. Germline assignment: CDR1 GTSNPN and CDR2 SVGIG (reference sequence). This CDR3 is built from 13 residues. Here the CDR3 DNA reads TGTGCCTTAGTAGCGGGAGTAGGCAATGAGCAGTTCTTC. Protein product: CALVAGVGNEQFF. Using reference TRBV30 and TRBJ2-1 for the parts outside the CDR3, the full variable domain is SQTIHQWPATLVQPVGSPLSLECTVEGTSNPNLYWYRQAAGRGLQLLFYSVGIGQISSEVPQNLSASRPQDRQFILSSKKLLLSDSGFYLCALVAGVGNEQFFGPGTRLTVL.

With respect to this clone: Other DNA sequences within the sample encode an identical CDR3. The V gene is TRBV7-2, the J gene TRBJ2-7, with 11 bases aligning to TRBD2. The length of the CDR3 is 15 residues. Germline V lookup: CDR1 SGHTA, CDR2 FQGNSA. Losses at the gene ends were 3 bases for V and 4 bases for J; bases not matched to a gene: 5. CDR3 in DNA: TGTGCCAGCAGCTTTACTAGCGGGGGCCTATACGAGCAGTACTTC. Protein: CASSFTSGGLYEQYF.

The J gene is TRBJ2-7, the V gene TRBV2, with D unresolved. The CDR3 loop spans 12 amino acids. The germline V gene has CDR1 SNHLY and CDR2 FYNNEI. V gave up 6 bases and J gave up 3 bases, with 9 bases separating them. CDR3 amino acids: CASRSDGYEQYF. The CDR3 DNA sequence: TGTGCCAGCAGGTCGGACGGCTACGAGCAGTACTTC.

This clone was picked up a small number of times. J is TRBJ2-1 and V is TRBV19, with 11 positions matching TRBD2. V dropped 4 bases and J dropped 9; count of bases not matched to a gene: 11. This CDR3 contains 16 residues. The germline V gene encodes CDR1 LNHDA and CDR2 SQIVND (reference sequence). The CDR3 DNA sequence: TGTGCCAGTAGTAGGTTAGCGGGAGGGCCGGTAGTTGAGCAGTTCTTC. Translation gives CASSRLAGGPVVEQFF.

The V and J genes are TRBV28 and TRBJ2-3; TRBD2 aligns across 14 bases. Germline V gene lookup returns CDR1 MDHEN and CDR2 SYDVKM. Unmatched junction bases numbered 5, after V lost 5 bases and J lost 7 bases. The CDR3 length is 15 residues. CDR3 amino acids: CASSGTSGGRYTQYF. The CDR3 DNA reads as TGTGCCAGCAGTGGGACTAGCGGGGGCCGGTATACGCAGTATTTT.

The rearrangement uses TRBV7-9 and TRBJ2-7; TRBD1 is a possible D gene (7 bases). V lost 5 bases and J lost 1, with 12 bases in between. Germline V gene data show CDR1 as SEHNR and CDR2 as FQNEAQ (reference sequence). The length of the CDR3 is 14 residues. This chain's CDR3 is CASSIAGQSYEQYF. DNA for the CDR3: TGTGCCAGCAGCATCGCGGGACAGTCCTACGAGCAGTACTTC.

The rearrangement uses TRBV5-1 and TRBJ2-6; D remains unclear. The germline V gene encodes CDR1 SGHRS and CDR2 YFSETQ. Trimming pared 3 bases from V and 1 base from J, leaving 8 bases between. This CDR3 has 15 amino acids. CDR3: CASSSPQSGANVLTF. The CDR3 nucleotides read TGCGCCAGCAGCTCCCCCCAGTCTGGGGCCAACGTCCTGACTTTC. Full variable domain (missing parts from reference TRBV5-1 and TRBJ2-6): KAGVTQTPRYLIKTRGQQVTLSCSPISGHRSVSWYQQTPGQGLQFLFEYFSETQRNKGNFPGRFSGRQFSNSRSEMNVSTLELGDSALYLCASSSPQSGANVLTFGAGSRLTVL.

The V call is TRBV5-1, the J call TRBJ1-3, with D uncertain. Germline assignment: CDR1 SGHRS and CDR2 YFSETQ. The V and J ends lost 3 bases and 0 bases respectively, with 10 bases between them. The CDR3 sequence is 15 residues long. The CDR3 DNA reads TGCGCCAGCAGCTCAGAGCCAAGCTCTGGAAACACCATATATTTT. Residues: CASSSEPSSGNTIYF.

A few counts support this clone. The V call is TRBV9, the J call TRBJ2-3; tentative D call: TRBD1 (6 bases). The CDR3 runs 14 residues. V dropped 0 bases and J dropped 9 bases, with 14 bases sitting between them. Germline CDR1 and CDR2: SGDLS and YYNGEE. The CDR3 sequence is CASSVEGTRVTQYF. The CDR3 DNA sequence: TGTGCCAGCAGCGTAGAAGGGACAAGGGTAACGCAGTATTTT.

This clone was seen once. V is TRBV7-2 and J is TRBJ2-3, with a possible D match to TRBD2 (5 bases). Per germline, CDR1 SGHTA and CDR2 FQGNSA. Trimming took off 4 bases at V and 1 base at J, with 15 bases between the two ends. This CDR3 region has 16 residues. CDR3 amino acids: CASSYEGGRRTDTQYF. The DNA for the CDR3 is TGTGCCAGCAGCTACGAGGGTGGACGGCGCACAGATACGCAGTATTTT. The full variable domain, with the rest looked up from reference TRBV7-2 and TRBJ2-3, is GAGVSQSPSNKVTEKGKDVELRCDPISGHTALYWYRQSLGQGLEFLIYFQGNSAPDKSGLPSDRFSAERTGGSVSTLTIQRTQQEDSAVYLCASSYEGGRRTDTQYFGPGTRLTVL.

V is TRBV11-2 and J is TRBJ2-7; TRBD1 matches 7 bases. Per germline, CDR1 SGHAT and CDR2 FQNNGV. V was pared by 5 bases and J by 6 bases, with 7 bases of the junction left unmatched. The CDR3 contains 13 residues. This CDR3 reads CASSTDRVSEQYF. The CDR3 bases are TGTGCCAGCAGCACCGACAGGGTCTCCGAGCAGTACTTC.

The chain recombines TRBV15 with TRBJ1-2, with D possibly being TRBD1 (5 bases). CDR1 LNHNV and CDR2 YYDKDF come from the germline V gene (reference sequence). The CDR3 is 13 residues long. With 0 bases removed from V and 8 bases from J, the gap between germline ends came to 10 bases. CDR3 in amino acids: CATSRDRVVGYTF. Written as DNA, the CDR3 is TGTGCCACCAGCAGAGACAGGGTGGTCGGCTACACCTTC.

This clone came up once. The chain carries TRBV18 and TRBJ2-1; D possibly corresponds to TRBD2 (5 bases). This CDR3 spans 15 amino acids. V was clipped by 0 bases and J by 6 bases, with 12 bases between them. Germline V gives CDR1 KGHSH, CDR2 LQKENI. CDR3 sequence reads: CASSPPGTSGNEQFF. CDR3 nucleotides: TGTGCCAGCTCACCACCGGGTACTAGTGGCAATGAGCAGTTCTTC. The entire variable domain, with the rest obtained from reference TRBV18 and TRBJ2-1, is as follows: NAGVMQNPRHLVRRRGQEARLRCSPMKGHSHVYWYRQLPEEGLKFMVYLQKENIIDESGMPKERFSAEFPKEGPSILRIQQVVRGDSAAYFCASSPPGTSGNEQFFGPGTRLTVL.